The 32 T cell receptor beta chains presented below share a single source sample, sequenced in a study of blood T cell repertoires in COVID-19. Assay used: immunoSEQ multiplex PCR; TCRdb lists only in-frame clones, some missing. This sample has approximately 210,000 clones; around 84% occur once, and the top ten carry about 10%. The sample consisted of peripheral blood. The receptors shown here come from a woman over 75 with COVID-19, enrolled during active disease.

The chain has TRBV6-1 and TRBJ2-1, with a possible D match to TRBD2 (6 bases). Germline V gene sequence: CDR1 MNHNS, CDR2 SASEGT. Trimming took off 1 base at V and 4 bases at J, with 17 bases between the two ends. This CDR3 region has 17 residues. In nucleotides, the CDR3 is TGTGCCAGCAGTGAAGGGTCTCTCGGGACTCTTTACAATGAGCAGTTCTTC. Translated, it gives CASSEGSLGTLYNEQFF.

This chain links TRBV6-6 with TRBJ2-1, with D possibly being TRBD2 (5 bases). The V end lost 4 bases, the J end lost 0 bases, and 7 bases lay between the germline ends. Per the germline V gene, CDR1 is MNHNY and CDR2 is SVGAGI (reference sequence). CDR3 length: 14 amino acids. The DNA for the CDR3 is TGTGCCAGCAGTTCGAGGGCCTCCTACAATGAGCAGTTCTTC. Its translation: CASSSRASYNEQFF.

The rearrangement joins TRBV18 to TRBJ1-1; maybe TRBD1 (5 bases). The germline gives CDR1 KGHSH, CDR2 LQKENI. The CDR3 consists of 13 residues. With 8 bases removed from V and 0 bases from J, the gap between germline ends came to 10 bases. The CDR3 bases are TGTGCCAGCGCAGACAGTCTGAACACTGAAGCTTTCTTT. Translating it yields CASADSLNTEAFF.

The genes are TRBV14 and TRBJ2-2; 10 bases line up with TRBD1. The CDR3 is 17 residues long. The germline V gene encodes CDR1 SGHDN and CDR2 FVKESK. The V gene end was trimmed by 4 bases and the J gene end by 7 bases; junction bases not matched to a gene: 12. The CDR3 region is CASSPIPGQGFVGELFF. CDR3 in DNA: TGTGCCAGCAGCCCAATACCGGGACAGGGGTTCGTCGGGGAGCTGTTTTTT.

The J gene is TRBJ1-3, the V gene TRBV19; D gene ambiguous. This CDR3 is 15 amino acids long. Germline V lookup: CDR1 LNHDA, CDR2 SQIVND (reference sequence). Trimming removed 5 bases from V and 0 bases from J, with 11 bases in between. CDR3 protein: CASSPPANSGNTIYF. The DNA for the CDR3 is TGTGCCAGTAGTCCACCAGCGAACTCTGGAAACACCATATATTTT.

This chain links TRBV2 with TRBJ1-1; 7 positions agree with TRBD1. Germline V CDR1 and CDR2: SNHLY, FYNNEI. This CDR3 comprises 14 residues. J gave up 4 bases and V 6 bases, and 8 bases lay outside the gene matches. This CDR3 is CASSTTGLGTEAFF. The DNA of the CDR3 is TGTGCCAGCAGCACGACAGGGTTGGGCACTGAAGCTTTCTTT.

This chain joins TRBV5-1 and TRBJ1-2; TRBD1 agrees at 10 bases. CDR1 and CDR2 (germline): SGHRS, YFSETQ. V lost 3 bases and J lost 5; bases outside the gene matches: 4. CDR3 length: 14 amino acids. CDR3 nucleotide sequence: TGCGCCAGCAGCTCGACAGGGGGCGCATATGGCTACACCTTC. It translates to CASSSTGGAYGYTF.

V usage is TRBV12-3 or TRBV12-4 and J usage is TRBJ2-7; a weak D match, TRBD2 (7 bases). V gave up 3 bases and J gave up 5 bases, with 11 bases separating them. This CDR3 has 13 amino acids. This chain's CDR3 is CASSFRGAHEQYF. The CDR3 DNA reads TGTGCCAGCAGTTTCCGGGGGGCCCACGAGCAGTACTTC.

The chain uses TRBV19 and TRBJ1-5; TRBD1 aligns across 8 bases. Germline loops: CDR1 LNHDA, CDR2 SQIVND (reference sequence). Losses at the gene ends were 6 bases for V and 1 base for J; bases not matched to a gene: 5. The CDR3 sequence is 15 residues long. The CDR3 region is CASRTQGASNQPQHF. For the CDR3, the DNA is TGTGCCAGTAGGACTCAGGGGGCAAGCAATCAGCCCCAGCATTTT.

Regarding this clone: Other DNA sequences in the same sample also yield this CDR3. The chain has TRBV7-3 and TRBJ2-2, with D perhaps matching TRBD1 (6 bases). The CDR3 loop spans 16 amino acids. Trimming took off 5 bases at V and 0 bases at J, with 13 bases between the two ends. Germline-derived CDR1 and CDR2 are SGHTA and FQGTGA. Here the CDR3 reads CASSEQGIANTGELFF. For the CDR3, the DNA is TGTGCCAGCAGCGAACAGGGAATTGCGAACACCGGGGAGCTGTTTTTT.

V gene TRBV6-5 combines with J gene TRBJ1-2; D ambiguous. Trimming cost V 5 bases and J 5 bases, with 9 bases left between them. Germline V CDR1 and CDR2: MNHEY, SVGAGI. The CDR3 is 12 residues long. CDR3 sequence: CASSRVPYGYTF. The CDR3 nucleotides read TGTGCCAGCAGTAGAGTACCGTATGGCTACACCTTC.

This clone has a handful of counts. CDR3 sequence (DNA): TGTGCCACCAGCAGACAGGGAATGGATCAGCCCCAGCATTTT. It encodes CATSRQGMDQPQHF. This chain uses TRBV15 with TRBJ1-5; tentatively, D is TRBD1 (5 bases). Trimming pared 2 bases from V and 5 bases from J, leaving 10 bases between. Germline CDR1 LNHNV, CDR2 YYDKDF (reference sequence). This CDR3 is built from 14 residues.

This chain links TRBV28 with TRBJ1-5; D uncertain. Looked up from germline, CDR1 is MDHEN and CDR2 is SYDVKM. The CDR3 extends over 14 amino acids. V was pared by 2 bases and J by 7 bases, with 12 bases between. The CDR3 bases are TGTGCCAGCAGTTTAGCGGGGTTTGGCCAGCCCCAGCATTTT. This gives the protein CASSLAGFGQPQHF.

The CDR3 here is CASSLDRAPGGDNEQFF. CDR3 nucleotide sequence: TGTGCCAGCAGCCTCGATAGGGCCCCGGGGGGGGACAATGAGCAGTTCTTC. The chain carries TRBV3-1 (or the pseudogene TRBV3-2) and TRBJ2-1; 8 bases match TRBD2. CDR1 and CDR2 from the germline V gene are LGHDT and YNNKEL (reference sequence). Trimming cost V 4 bases and J 5 bases; bases outside gene matches: 13. CDR3 length equals 17 residues.

This rearrangement joins TRBV14 to TRBJ2-1, with 8 bases that match TRBD2. The length of the CDR3 is 15 residues. V was pared by 5 bases and J by 0 bases, with 3 bases of the junction left unmatched. CDR1 and CDR2 (germline): SGHDN, FVKESK. The CDR3 nucleotides read TGTGCCAGCAGCAGGGGACTAGGCTCCTACAATGAGCAGTTCTTC. Protein sequence: CASSRGLGSYNEQFF.

The chain combines TRBV2 with TRBJ2-5, with D possibly being TRBD1 (5 bases). V dropped 5 bases and J dropped 4 bases, with 17 bases sitting between them. The V gene's germline CDR1 is SNHLY and CDR2 FYNNEI. This CDR3 contains 15 residues. The CDR3 loop is CASSPRGLEAETQYF. The CDR3 nucleotides read TGTGCCAGCAGTCCAAGGGGCCTTGAGGCAGAGACCCAGTACTTC.

V gene TRBV6-2 or TRBV6-3 combines with J gene TRBJ2-5; 7 nucleotides agree with TRBD2. The CDR3 sequence is 14 residues long. V dropped 5 bases and J dropped 2; count of bases not matched to a gene: 5. Germline CDR1 MNHEY, CDR2 SVGEGT. The CDR3 DNA reads TGTGCCAGCAGTCGAGCGGGGAGACAAGAGACCCAGTACTTC. Translating gives CASSRAGRQETQYF.

The rearrangement joins TRBV28 to TRBJ2-7, with 8 positions matching TRBD1. From germline, CDR1 is MDHEN and CDR2 SYDVKM. Trimming cost V 6 bases and J 6 bases; bases outside gene matches: 13. The CDR3 contains 15 residues. The CDR3 DNA reads as TGTGCCAGCAGGGTAGATGGACAGGGTAAGGGCGAGCAGTACTTC. Encoded protein: CASRVDGQGKGEQYF.

This CDR3 reads CASSTTGGIGNTEAFF. The CDR3 DNA reads TGTGCCAGTAGTACAACAGGGGGTATAGGGAACACTGAAGCTTTCTTT. The gene calls are TRBV19 and TRBJ1-1, with 8 bases matching TRBD1. Germline V gene sequence: CDR1 LNHDA, CDR2 SQIVND (reference sequence). The V and J ends lost 4 bases and 1 base, in that order; junction bases with no gene match: 8. The CDR3 covers 16 residues.

V usage is TRBV10-3 and J usage is TRBJ1-6, with D possibly being TRBD1 (6 bases). There are 15 residues in the CDR3. Germline V lookup: CDR1 ENHRY, CDR2 SYGVKD. Trimming removed 3 bases from V and 7 bases from J, with 13 bases in between. The CDR3 nucleotides read TGTGCCATCAGTGACGACAGGACTCCGAATTCACCCCTCCACTTT. Translating it yields CAISDDRTPNSPLHF.

The chain links TRBV3-1 (or the pseudogene TRBV3-2) to TRBJ2-2; 7 positions match TRBD1. The CDR3 has 15 amino acids. Trimming cost V 5 bases and J 4 bases; bases outside gene matches: 7. CDR1 and CDR2 (germline): LGHDT, YNNKEL (reference sequence). The CDR3: CASSEGQSGTGELFF. The CDR3 DNA follows: TGTGCCAGCAGCGAGGGACAGTCAGGCACCGGGGAGCTGTTTTTT.

V gene TRBV7-6 combines with J gene TRBJ1-1; D ambiguous. Trimming pared 2 bases from V and 3 bases from J, leaving 19 bases between. Germline V gene sequence: CDR1 SGHVS, CDR2 FNYEAQ. The CDR3 is 17 amino acids. CDR3 bases: TGTGCCAGCAGCTTAAGCCCCGCAGGTATTATGGACACTGAAGCTTTCTTT. This codes for CASSLSPAGIMDTEAFF.

The chain links TRBV28 to TRBJ2-3; 8 bases match TRBD2. The germline V gene encodes CDR1 MDHEN and CDR2 SYDVKM. Trimming removed 3 bases from V and 5 bases from J; junction bases left unmatched: 7. CDR3 length: 15 amino acids. The CDR3 DNA follows: TGTGCCAGCAGTTTTGCGGGGGGCGCGGTAGATACGCAGTATTTT. Its protein product is CASSFAGGAVDTQYF.

The chain joins TRBV7-9 to TRBJ1-1, with 7 bases matching TRBD1. Germline CDR1 SEHNR, CDR2 FQNEAQ (reference sequence). The CDR3 is 15 amino acids. Unmatched junction bases numbered 10, after V lost 5 bases and J lost 4 bases. The CDR3 bases are TGTGCCAGCAGCCTAGACGACAGGGTGGGCACTGAAGCTTTCTTT. Translation: CASSLDDRVGTEAFF.

The rearrangement links TRBV3-1 (or the pseudogene TRBV3-2) to TRBJ2-3, with 8 positions matching TRBD2. CDR3 length: 16 residues. The V and J ends lost 3 bases and 2 bases, in that order; junction bases with no gene match: 7. Germline-derived CDR1 and CDR2 are LGHDT and YNNKEL (reference sequence). CDR3 DNA: TGTGCCAGCAGCCACGCCCGCGGGGGGCCCACAGATACGCAGTATTTT. This sequence encodes CASSHARGGPTDTQYF.

The chain is built from TRBV7-2 and TRBJ2-3; 7 bases align to TRBD2. With V trimmed by 5 bases and J by 1 base, 6 bases remained unmatched. CDR3 length: 15 residues. The germline V gene has CDR1 SGHTA and CDR2 FQGNSA. The DNA of the CDR3 is TGTGCCAGCAGCCCCAGCGGGGTCGGCACAGATACGCAGTATTTT. Its protein product is CASSPSGVGTDTQYF.

This chain connects TRBV2 to TRBJ2-7; the D is unclear. The CDR3 runs 10 residues. V was trimmed by 4 bases and J by 7 bases, leaving 5 bases between them. Germline V lookup: CDR1 SNHLY, CDR2 FYNNEI. Here the CDR3 reads CASSVTEQYF. The CDR3, as DNA: TGTGCCAGCAGTGTGACAGAGCAGTACTTC.

This rearrangement joins TRBV19 to TRBJ2-3, with D possibly matching TRBD1 (5 bases). Trimming removed 4 bases at V and 1 base at J, with 12 bases between. The CDR3 is made up of 15 amino acids. Looked up from germline, CDR1 is LNHDA and CDR2 is SQIVND (reference sequence). The CDR3 sequence: CASSSQGKGTDTQYF. The CDR3 DNA sequence: TGTGCCAGTAGTAGCCAGGGTAAGGGCACAGATACGCAGTATTTT.

A word on this clone: This same CDR3 is encoded by further DNA sequences in the sample. The genes are TRBV18 and TRBJ1-6, with TRBD1 identical over 8 bases. This CDR3 spans 15 amino acids. Germline V CDR1 and CDR2: KGHSH, LQKENI. After removal of 3 bases from V and 9 bases from J, the junction contained 7 bases not matched to a gene. CDR3 residues: CASSPSTGGRSPLHF. The DNA of the CDR3 is TGTGCCAGCTCACCGTCTACAGGGGGTCGTTCACCCCTCCACTTT.

The chain employs TRBV5-1 and TRBJ1-3; weak D call: TRBD1 (6 bases). CDR3 size: 15 residues. CDR1 is SGHRS, CDR2 YFSETQ, per germline. V was cut by 4 bases and J by 4 bases, with 15 bases left in between. The CDR3 DNA reads as TGCGCCAGCAGCACGGCAGGGGTCACCGGAAACACCATATATTTT. Translating it yields CASSTAGVTGNTIYF. The variable domain in full, with the rest retrieved from reference TRBV5-1 and TRBJ1-3, is KAGVTQTPRYLIKTRGQQVTLSCSPISGHRSVSWYQQTPGQGLQFLFEYFSETQRNKGNFPGRFSGRQFSNSRSEMNVSTLELGDSALYLCASSTAGVTGNTIYFGEGSWLTVV.

This clone came up a few times. The chain links TRBV5-5 to TRBJ2-7; 9 positions match TRBD1. Germline V gene lookup returns CDR1 SGHKS and CDR2 YYEKEE (reference sequence). This CDR3 comprises 13 residues. The trim removed 4 bases at V and 5 bases at J, leaving 4 bases unmatched. The CDR3 DNA sequence: TGTGCCAGCAGCCGTACAGGGGGCGACGAGCAGTACTTC. It encodes CASSRTGGDEQYF.

DNA of the CDR3: TGTGCCAGCAGCTTATCGGGACTAGCGGGAGGCCCAGGGCAGTTCTTC. Protein sequence: CASSLSGLAGGPGQFF. V and J are TRBV7-2 and TRBJ2-1, with 15 positions matching TRBD2. CDR1 and CDR2 from the germline V gene are SGHTA and FQGNSA. This CDR3 is 16 amino acids long. After removal of 2 bases from V and 12 bases from J, the junction contained 8 bases not matched to a gene.